A selection of T cell receptor beta chains follows, all from one sample in a study of blood T cell repertoires in COVID-19. Clones were sequenced by immunoSEQ multiplex PCR, and TCRdb holds only the in-frame ones, with some missing. The repertoire holds around 120,000 clones, with approximately 68% as singletons. Sequenced sample: peripheral blood. The receptors here all came from a woman in her seventies with acute or convalescent COVID-19. CDR3s include the opening cysteine and the closing phenylalanine or tryptophan. D genes are given only for firm matches. A clone size is listed for some rows: how often the clone was seen (once, few, many), or a class if it is expanded.

.	TRBV19	TRBJ1-1	few	TGTGCCAGTAGTATCGGTTACGGTCGAAACACTGAAGCTTTCTTT	CASSIGYGRNTEAFF
TRBD1	TRBV5-1	TRBJ1-4	.	TGCGCCACCCGGGGACAGTCTAATGAAAAACTGTTTTTT	CATRGQSNEKLFF
TRBD1	TRBV6-5	TRBJ1-1	once	TGTGCCAGCAGTTATACGTGGACAGGGGTAGGAACTGAAGCTTTCTTT	CASSYTWTGVGTEAFF
.	TRBV21-1	TRBJ2-1	.	TGTGCCGTACCAGCGGGAGGAATAAACAATGAGCAGTTCTTC	CAVPAGGINNEQFF
.	TRBV3-1/TRBV3-2	TRBJ1-1	.	TGTGCCAGCAGCCAAGGGGGAGGGACCGGTACAGCCAACACTGAAGCTTTCTTT	CASSQGGGTGTANTEAFF
TRBD2	TRBV19	TRBJ2-2	few	TGTGCCAGTAGTATGTCCAGGGCCGGACTAGCGGGGGAACTCGGGGAGCTGTTTTTT	CASSMSRAGLAGELGELFF
TRBD1	TRBV6-6	TRBJ2-7	.	TGTGCCAGCAGACGACAGGGGAGCGCCTACGAGCAGTACTTC	CASRRQGSAYEQYF
.	TRBV27	TRBJ1-4	once	TGTGCCAGCAGTCCTTTCCTCGTCGGTGTTGAAAAACTGTTTTTT	CASSPFLVGVEKLFF
.	TRBV5-5	TRBJ2-3	once	TGTGCCAGCAGCTTGTACGCCTACCCCTATGCAGATACGCAGTATTTT	CASSLYAYPYADTQYF
TRBD1	TRBV6-2/TRBV6-3	TRBJ2-7	.	TGTGCCAGCAGCCGCCCCGGGACAGGGCGAGAGCAGTACTTC	CASSRPGTGREQYF
TRBD1	TRBV18	TRBJ2-1	.	TGTGCCAGCTCACCACAGGGGGCGGGCTCCTACAATGAGCAGTTCTTC	CASSPQGAGSYNEQFF
TRBD1	TRBV24-1	TRBJ1-5	.	TGTGCCATTACCGACAGGGCCCTAAGCAATCAGCCCCAGCATTTT	CAITDRALSNQPQHF
.	TRBV20-1	TRBJ2-5	.	TGCAGTGCTAGTTGGGGGTCACAGGGAGAGACCCAGTACTTC	CSASWGSQGETQYF
TRBD2	TRBV2	TRBJ2-3	.	TGTGCCAGCAGTGAAGATCGGGGGGGGCCCACAGATACGCAGTATTTT	CASSEDRGGPTDTQYF
TRBD1	TRBV29-1	TRBJ2-7	.	TGCAGCGTTTGGACAGGGGCCCCCCAATACGAGCAGTACTTC	CSVWTGAPQYEQYF
.	TRBV12-3/TRBV12-4	TRBJ2-2	.	TGTGCCAGCAGGGCTAGTGGCACCGGGGAGCTGTTTTTT	CASRASGTGELFF
TRBD2	TRBV27	TRBJ2-2	.	TGTGCCAGCAGTTTTTGGCGGGGGATAAACACCGGGGAGCTGTTTTTT	CASSFWRGINTGELFF
TRBD2	TRBV28	TRBJ2-1	.	TGTGCTACCAGCACCCGATTAGCGGGGACTTACAATGAGCAGTTCTTC	CATSTRLAGTYNEQFF
.	TRBV21-1	TRBJ1-4	.	TGTGCCAGCAGCAACGGACATTCGTGGGGACTGTTTTTT	CASSNGHSWGLFF
.	TRBV9	TRBJ1-4	.	TGTGCCAGCAGCGTAGACAGCGGGGGTGAAAAACTGTTTTTT	CASSVDSGGEKLFF
.	TRBV18	TRBJ2-7	.	TGTGCCAGCTCACCTCCGGGAATCGGCTACGAGCAGTACTTC	CASSPPGIGYEQYF
TRBD1	TRBV28	TRBJ1-5	few	TGTGCCAGCAGACCCGGGACAGGGAGCAATCAGCCCCAGCATTTT	CASRPGTGSNQPQHF
.	TRBV3-1/TRBV3-2	TRBJ2-2	once	TGTGCCAGCAGCTATACCGGGGAGCTGTTTTTT	CASSYTGELFF
TRBD1	TRBV5-6	TRBJ1-1	.	TGTGCCAGCAGCAGTCCGACAGGGACCTTATTCAACACTGAAGCTTTCTTT	CASSSPTGTLFNTEAFF
.	TRBV7-2	TRBJ1-1	.	TGTGCCAGCAGCTTAGGACAGGTTAACACTGAAGCTTTCTTT	CASSLGQVNTEAFF
.	TRBV6-1	TRBJ2-3	.	TGTGCCAGCAGTGAAAGAGGGGCGGGGGATACGCAGTATTTT	CASSERGAGDTQYF
TRBD1	TRBV30	TRBJ1-2	.	TGTGCCGGACAGGACGACTATGGCTACACCTTC	CAGQDDYGYTF
TRBD1	TRBV5-4	TRBJ2-1	.	TGTGCCAGCAGCTTGCCGGGACAGGGTCGTAATGAGCAGTTCTTC	CASSLPGQGRNEQFF
TRBD1	TRBV9	TRBJ2-3	.	TGTGCCAGCAGCGTAGGGGGACAGAGGTCAGATACGCAGTATTTT	CASSVGGQRSDTQYF
.	TRBV29-1	TRBJ1-2	.	TGCAGCGTTGAAGGGGGGCAGGGTCTCGGCTATGGCTACACCTTC	CSVEGGQGLGYGYTF
TRBD2	TRBV7-3	TRBJ2-1	.	TGTGCCAGCAGCGGGGGGGTTTACAATGAGCAGTTCTTC	CASSGGVYNEQFF
TRBD1	TRBV27	TRBJ1-2	few	TGTGCCAGCAGTTTAGTGCCGGGGACAGGGAGCTACACCTTC	CASSLVPGTGSYTF
TRBD1	TRBV29-1	TRBJ1-2	once	TGCAGCGTCCCCTGGACAGGCTCGAACTATGGCTACACCTTC	CSVPWTGSNYGYTF
TRBD1	TRBV12-3/TRBV12-4	TRBJ1-2	.	TGTGCCAGCAGTTTCCAGGGGGCCTATGGCTACACCTTC	CASSFQGAYGYTF
.	TRBV12-5	TRBJ1-1	.	TGTGCTAGTGGCTTACAGGGAGCCTCTGAAGCTTTCTTT	CASGLQGASEAFF
.	TRBV2	TRBJ1-1	few	TGTGCCAGCAAATCGTCCGGGACAGAAGCTTTCTTT	CASKSSGTEAFF
TRBD1	TRBV2	TRBJ1-4	.	TGTGCCAGCACCGTGGACAGGAAGCTCAATGAAAAACTGTTTTTT	CASTVDRKLNEKLFF
.	TRBV19	TRBJ2-7	few	TGTGCCAGTAGTGTAACCGGGGTCTACGAGCAGTACTTC	CASSVTGVYEQYF
TRBD2	TRBV7-9	TRBJ2-7	.	TGTGCCAGCAGCTTATCTAGCGGGCAACGCTCCTACGAGCAGTACTTC	CASSLSSGQRSYEQYF
TRBD2	TRBV28	TRBJ2-1	.	TGTGCCAGCATGGTAAGCGGGAGTATCGATGAGCAGTTCTTC	CASMVSGSIDEQFF
.	TRBV20-1	TRBJ2-6	.	TGCAGTGCTAGTGTAGGGGCCAACGTCCTGACTTTC	CSASVGANVLTF
.	TRBV6-5	TRBJ1-2	.	TGTGCCAGCAGTAGGACAACTAACTATGGCTACACCTTC	CASSRTTNYGYTF
.	TRBV9	TRBJ2-1	.	TGTGCCAGCACGGTGGGACACCTATCCTACAATGAGCAGTTCTTC	CASTVGHLSYNEQFF
TRBD2	TRBV4-3	TRBJ2-3	.	TGCGCCAGCAGCCAAGGGCGGGGGATGGGAGATACGCAGTATTTT	CASSQGRGMGDTQYF
TRBD2	TRBV14	TRBJ2-3	once	TGTGCCAGCAGCAGACTAGCGGGGACAGATACGCAGTATTTT	CASSRLAGTDTQYF
TRBD2	TRBV5-6	TRBJ2-5	once	TGTGCCAGCAGCGTGGGACTAGCGGGATTAGCGACCCAGTACTTC	CASSVGLAGLATQYF
TRBD2	TRBV25-1	TRBJ2-5	.	TGTGCCAGCAGGGGTTGGGAGGGAGCTCAAGAGACCCAGTACTTC	CASRGWEGAQETQYF
TRBD1	TRBV15	TRBJ2-5	.	TGTGCCACCAGCCCGGCCTGGACCCGGACAGGGGAAAAAGAGACCCAGTACTTC	CATSPAWTRTGEKETQYF
TRBD1	TRBV18	TRBJ2-1	many	TGTGCCAGCTCACCGACAGGGGGCGATTACAATGAGCAGTTCTTC	CASSPTGGDYNEQFF
.	TRBV10-3	TRBJ1-5	.	TGTGCCATCAGTGATCCGGGGAGGAATAGCAATCAGCCCCAGCATTTT	CAISDPGRNSNQPQHF
TRBD1	TRBV5-1	TRBJ2-7	.	TGCGCCAGCAGCCGCCTTCCCGGACAGGTAGCCTACGAGCAGTACTTC	CASSRLPGQVAYEQYF
.	TRBV7-8	TRBJ2-1	few	TGTGCCAGCAGCCTAGGAGGCGTTACCGAACTGCCGTTCTTC	CASSLGGVTELPFF